This T cell receptor beta chain is from a study of regulatory T cells in long-lasting Graves disease. This clonotype was counted at least ten times. Its antigen is unidentified. With iRepertoire HTBI primers and Arm-PCR of CDR3 regions, TCR beta libraries were built. TCRdb used MiXCR to reprocess the multiplex PCR reads, holding one entry per CDR3 protein. Of about 430,000 distinct CDR3 sequences in the sample, around 20% are singletons; the top ten hold over 11%. Findings and caveats of the study: Patients with persistent disease showed a bias toward TRBV28, TRBJ1-2 and TRBJ2-5. Patients whose Graves' disease persisted exhibited lower TCR diversity than those newly diagnosed.

Indicated time point: persistent/refractory GD, antithyroid drugs over 5 years with positive TRAb. From PBMCs, RNA was extracted and then used to make the TCR library. American Thyroid Association guidelines were used to diagnose Graves' disease. The CDR3 extends over 18 amino acids. With 3 bases removed from V and 5 bases from J, the gap between germline ends came to 26 bases. The germline gives CDR1 WSHSY, CDR2 SAAADI. The sequences come from peripheral blood mononuclear cells (PBMCs), collected when the disease was refractory, from a patient treated with antithyroid drugs. The rearrangement uses TRBV10-2 and TRBJ2-7; possibly TRBD1 for D (6 bases). The sequence was obtained from a female donor with Graves disease. The CDR3 is CASSDGGHTPVGYDEQYF. The CDR3 nucleotides read TGCGCCAGCAGTGATGGGGGACATACCCCGGTAGGCTATGACGAGCAGTACTTC.